The 29 T cell receptor beta chains presented below share a single source sample, sequenced in a study of blood T cell repertoires in COVID-19. Libraries were prepared by immunoSEQ multiplex PCR; TCRdb keeps only in-frame clonotypes and omits some of them. Among about 320,000 clones listed, around 92% were seen once. The specimen sequenced was peripheral blood. The receptors shown here come from a man between 18 and 29 years old who had recovered from COVID-19.

J is TRBJ1-2 and V is TRBV10-3, with 8 bases fitting TRBD1. The germline CDR1 and CDR2 sequences are ENHRY and SYGVKD. V lost 6 bases to trimming and J lost 1 base; unmatched junction nucleotides: 1. CDR3 length: 13 residues. Here the CDR3 DNA reads TGTGCCATCAGACAGGGGGATAACTATGGCTACACCTTC. This encodes CAIRQGDNYGYTF.

The genes are TRBV18 and TRBJ2-5; 7 bases map to TRBD1. Trimming took 1 base from V and 5 from J; bases not matched to a gene: 4. The CDR3 totals 14 residues. Germline CDR1 reads KGHSH; CDR2 reads LQKENI. Written as DNA, the CDR3 is TGTGCCAGCTCACCACAGGGGGCCGTGGAGACCCAGTACTTC. Amino acid sequence: CASSPQGAVETQYF.

The chain recombines TRBV19 with TRBJ2-1; TRBD1 agrees at 8 bases. The V segment lost 3 bases and the J segment 9 bases; nucleotides outside the gene matches: 4. The CDR3 length is 13 residues. Germline V gene sequence: CDR1 LNHDA, CDR2 SQIVND (reference sequence). For the CDR3, the DNA is TGTGCCAGTAGTATGCAGGGGGCAGGTGAGCAGTTCTTC. Encoded protein: CASSMQGAGEQFF.

V is TRBV5-1 and J is TRBJ2-3, with D possibly matching TRBD1 (6 bases). The CDR3 runs to 14 residues. V was shortened by 4 bases and J by 2 bases, with 11 bases between the two germline ends. Germline CDR1 and CDR2: SGHRS and YFSETQ. In DNA, the CDR3 is TGCGCCAGCAGCAGGACAGAGACCACAGATACGCAGTATTTT. Protein sequence: CASSRTETTDTQYF.

CDR3 region: CASSIGQGNAYEQYF. Written as DNA, the CDR3 is TGTGCCAGCAGTATCGGACAGGGGAATGCCTACGAGCAGTACTTC. This chain uses TRBV6-5 with TRBJ2-7; 9 bases align to TRBD1. From germline, CDR1 is MNHEY and CDR2 SVGAGI. There are 15 residues in the CDR3. The trim removed 5 bases at V and 2 bases at J, leaving 7 bases unmatched.

The V call is TRBV5-1, the J call TRBJ2-5; 14 positions match TRBD2. Germline CDR1 and CDR2: SGHRS and YFSETQ. The trim removed 3 bases at V and 1 base at J, leaving 2 bases unmatched. The CDR3 contains 16 residues. CDR3 nucleotides: TGCGCCAGCAGCTCAGGACTAGCGGGGGGCCAAGAGACCCAGTACTTC. Its protein is CASSSGLAGGQETQYF.

V usage is TRBV5-1 and J usage is TRBJ2-7; 9 bases map to TRBD2. The CDR3 spans 16 residues. The V gene's germline CDR1 is SGHRS and CDR2 YFSETQ. V shed 3 bases and J 3 bases; nucleotides not matched to a gene: 10. The CDR3 spells CASSSGTSSNVYEQYF. CDR3 bases: TGCGCCAGCAGCTCCGGGACTAGCTCGAACGTCTACGAGCAGTACTTC.

The chain uses TRBV7-9 and TRBJ2-5; the D gene is possibly TRBD2 (5 bases). V was shortened by 5 bases and J by 1 base, with 17 bases between the two germline ends. Germline CDR1 reads SEHNR; CDR2 reads FQNEAQ (reference sequence). This CDR3 is 16 amino acids long. The CDR3 region has the DNA TGTGCCAGCAGCCTATCCTCCGACTACCTCCAAGAGACCCAGTACTTC. It yields the protein CASSLSSDYLQETQYF.

CDR3 bases: TGTGCCAGCAGAACGACAGGGACAAACACCGGGGAGCTGTTTTTT. Amino acid sequence: CASRTTGTNTGELFF. This rearrangement joins TRBV27 to TRBJ2-2, with 7 bases fitting TRBD1. This CDR3 contains 15 residues. In germline, CDR1 is MNHEY, CDR2 SMNVEV (reference sequence). The V and J ends lost 6 bases and 2 bases, in that order; junction bases with no gene match: 6.

The rearrangement uses TRBV3-1 (or the pseudogene TRBV3-2) and TRBJ1-1; the D gene is possibly TRBD1 (5 bases). Trimming left V 2 bases short and J 3 bases short, with 10 bases between. The CDR3 loop spans 14 amino acids. Germline assignment: CDR1 LGHDT and CDR2 YNNKEL (reference sequence). In nucleotides, the CDR3 is TGTGCCAGCAGCCAATGGGGGGGGGACACTGAAGCTTTCTTT. This sequence encodes CASSQWGGDTEAFF.

The J gene is TRBJ1-1, the V gene TRBV11-2; D is perhaps TRBD1 (6 bases). Germline V CDR1 and CDR2: SGHAT, FQNNGV. Between the trimmed V and J ends, which lost 5 bases and 4 bases, there was a span of 17 bases. CDR3 size: 15 residues. The CDR3 region has the DNA TGTGCCAGCAGCACTCAAGGGGGTCGGGGCACTGAAGCTTTCTTT. It codes for CASSTQGGRGTEAFF.

The chain employs TRBV12-3 or TRBV12-4 and TRBJ2-1; no clear D. The ends were cut back, 5 bases at V and 2 bases at J, with 7 bases in the middle. This CDR3 region has 13 residues. In DNA form, the CDR3 reads TGTGCCAGCAGTACGACTCCCTACAATGAGCAGTTCTTC. Encoded protein: CASSTTPYNEQFF.

This chain joins TRBV9 and TRBJ1-2; no clear D gene. The CDR3 loop spans 13 amino acids. With 3 bases removed from V and 0 bases from J, the gap between germline ends came to 6 bases. Germline V gene lookup returns CDR1 SGDLS and CDR2 YYNGEE. CDR3: CASSGEANYGYTF. The CDR3 coding sequence is TGTGCCAGCAGCGGGGAGGCTAACTATGGCTACACCTTC.

V usage is TRBV2 and J usage is TRBJ1-1, with a possible D match to TRBD1 (5 bases). The CDR3 contains 11 residues. Germline CDR1 is SNHLY and CDR2 is FYNNEI. V lost 3 bases and J 10 bases, leaving 9 bases between the germline ends. The CDR3 loop is CASSDGGGAFF. The CDR3 DNA follows: TGTGCCAGCAGTGACGGGGGGGGAGCTTTCTTT.

This clone was counted between two and nine times. The gene calls are TRBV11-1 and TRBJ1-5; D might be TRBD1 (6 bases). Germline CDR1 reads SGHAT; CDR2 reads FQDESV (reference sequence). CDR3 size: 14 residues. The V end was cut by 5 bases, the J end by 5 bases, with 13 bases between. CDR3 region: CASSKGGADQPQHF. CDR3 bases: TGTGCCAGCAGCAAAGGGGGGGCGGATCAGCCCCAGCATTTT.

This clone was counted between two and nine times. V gene TRBV29-1 combines with J gene TRBJ2-1; 7 bases line up with TRBD2. Germline V gene sequence: CDR1 SQVTM, CDR2 ANQGSEA. J lost 0 bases, V lost 4 bases, and 6 bases had no gene match. The CDR3 is 15 residues long. CDR3 loop: CSVVGGSSSYNEQFF. CDR3 in DNA: TGCAGCGTTGTCGGGGGGTCGAGCTCCTACAATGAGCAGTTCTTC.

V usage is TRBV6-2 or TRBV6-3 and J usage is TRBJ1-5; perhaps TRBD1 as D (5 bases). The V end was cut by 4 bases, the J end by 6 bases, with 10 bases between. Germline-derived CDR1 and CDR2 are MNHEY and SVGEGT. This CDR3 is built from 13 residues. CDR3 sequence reads: CASSSDTSQPQHF. In nucleotides, the CDR3 is TGTGCCAGCAGTTCGGACACCTCTCAGCCCCAGCATTTT.

V and J are TRBV5-5 and TRBJ1-5, with 7 bases fitting TRBD1. The V gene's germline CDR1 is SGHKS and CDR2 YYEKEE (reference sequence). This CDR3 is 16 amino acids long. V lost 4 bases and J lost 7; bases outside the gene matches: 14. CDR3 sequence (DNA): TGTGCCAGCAGCGAGGCTCCGACAGGGAACGGACAGCCCCAGCATTTT. As protein: CASSEAPTGNGQPQHF.

This clone has a single count. The rearrangement uses TRBV6-2 or TRBV6-3 and TRBJ1-2; D gene ambiguous. The CDR3 sequence is 13 residues long. V was trimmed by 4 bases and J by 5 bases, leaving 11 bases between them. Germline loops: CDR1 MNHEY, CDR2 SVGEGT. This CDR3 reads CASSSVADYGYTF. The CDR3 region has the DNA TGTGCCAGCAGTTCGGTGGCGGATTATGGCTACACCTTC.

The chain combines TRBV4-2 with TRBJ2-7, with D maybe TRBD1 (6 bases). Germline-derived CDR1 and CDR2 are LGHNA and YNFKEQ. V lost 4 bases to trimming and J lost 5 bases, with 12 bases between them. The CDR3 loop spans 13 amino acids. CDR3 nucleotide sequence: TGTGCCAGCAGCCTCACGGACAGTCACGAGCAGTACTTC. This sequence encodes CASSLTDSHEQYF.

The chain joins TRBV6-1 to TRBJ1-6; D is ambiguous. CDR1 is MNHNS, CDR2 SASEGT, per germline. V shed 3 bases and J shed 4 bases, with 10 bases lying between them. The CDR3 has 15 residues. As DNA, the CDR3 is TGTGCCAGCAGTGAGTTGACGGGGTATAATTCACCCCTCCACTTT. It translates to CASSELTGYNSPLHF.

The chain couples TRBV9 to TRBJ1-3, with D possibly being TRBD1 (5 bases). The CDR3 sequence is 11 residues long. Germline V CDR1 and CDR2: SGDLS, YYNGEE. V lost 3 bases to trimming and J lost 13 bases, with 11 bases between them. In DNA form, the CDR3 reads TGTGCCAGCAGCGGGGGAAGGGGTATATATTTT. Protein sequence: CASSGGRGIYF.

J is TRBJ2-1 and V is TRBV6-5; D perhaps matches TRBD1 (6 bases). Germline values: CDR1 MNHEY, CDR2 SVGAGI. The CDR3 consists of 13 residues. V gave up 10 bases and J gave up 7 bases, with 17 bases separating them. The CDR3 nucleotides read TGTGCCACCCGAGCAGGGGCTGGAAATGAGCAGTTCTTC. Its translation is CATRAGAGNEQFF.

This clone appeared a single time. The J gene is TRBJ2-3, the V gene TRBV5-1; D possibly corresponds to TRBD1 (5 bases). Germline V gives CDR1 SGHRS, CDR2 YFSETQ. The germline V and J ends were trimmed by 0 bases and 4 bases, with 18 bases remaining between them. The CDR3 length is 17 residues. The CDR3 nucleotides read TGCGCCAGCAGCTTGGAGGGGCCAAACTCCCCATCAGATACGCAGTATTTT. Translated, it gives CASSLEGPNSPSDTQYF.

This rearrangement joins TRBV7-8 to TRBJ2-2; D remains unclear. The V gene's germline CDR1 is SGHVS and CDR2 FQNEAQ. Trimming took off 1 base at V and 2 bases at J, with 11 bases between the two ends. The CDR3 totals 16 residues. The chain's CDR3 is CASSLEVQLNTGELFF. The CDR3 DNA reads as TGTGCCAGCAGCTTAGAAGTACAGCTAAACACCGGGGAGCTGTTTTTT.

This rearrangement joins TRBV29-1 to TRBJ2-1, with 9 bases matching TRBD2. Germline V gene sequence: CDR1 SQVTM, CDR2 ANQGSEA. The CDR3 is 17 amino acids. Trimming at V came to 0 bases and at J to 13 bases, leaving 19 bases not matched to a gene. CDR3 loop: CSVEDPGFSGREESQFF. For the CDR3, the DNA is TGCAGCGTTGAAGATCCGGGGTTTAGCGGGAGAGAGGAGAGTCAGTTCTTC.

The J gene is TRBJ1-5, the V gene TRBV18; 8 bases line up with TRBD1. Germline assignment: CDR1 KGHSH and CDR2 LQKENI. The CDR3 spans 14 residues. The V segment lost 5 bases and the J segment 5 bases; nucleotides outside the gene matches: 5. The CDR3 DNA reads as TGTGCCAGCTCAATTCAGGGGGCAGATCAGCCCCAGCATTTT. This sequence encodes CASSIQGADQPQHF.

V and J are TRBV5-8 and TRBJ2-7, with 7 bases that match TRBD1. Looked up from germline, CDR1 is SGHTS and CDR2 is YDEGEE. Germline trimming cut 0 bases from V and 4 bases from J; bases unmatched to any gene: 7. This CDR3 region has 15 residues. The CDR3 loop is CASSLDTGTAYEQYF. Here the CDR3 DNA reads TGTGCCAGCAGCTTGGATACAGGGACAGCATACGAGCAGTACTTC.

CDR3 nucleotide sequence: TGTGCCAGCAGCTCCCTCTTAGCGGGAGGGCCTTTATCTTACAATGAGCAGTTCTTC. This codes for CASSSLLAGGPLSYNEQFF. V usage is TRBV11-2 and J usage is TRBJ2-1, with 11 bases fitting TRBD2. In germline, CDR1 is SGHAT, CDR2 FQNNGV. This CDR3 has 19 amino acids. Trimming removed 4 bases from V and 4 bases from J; junction bases left unmatched: 15.